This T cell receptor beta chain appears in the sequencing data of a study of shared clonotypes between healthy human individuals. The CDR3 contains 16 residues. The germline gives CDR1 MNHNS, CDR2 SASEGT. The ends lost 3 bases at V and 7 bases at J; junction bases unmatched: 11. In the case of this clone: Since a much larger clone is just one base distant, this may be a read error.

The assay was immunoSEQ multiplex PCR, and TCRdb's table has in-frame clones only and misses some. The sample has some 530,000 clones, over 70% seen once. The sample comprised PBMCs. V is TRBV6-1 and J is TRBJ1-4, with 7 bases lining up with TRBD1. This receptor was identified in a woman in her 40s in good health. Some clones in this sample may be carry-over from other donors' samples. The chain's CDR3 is CASSEGKGAGGEKLFF. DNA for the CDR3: TGTGCCAGCAGTGAGGGAAAGGGGGCAGGTGGTGAAAAACTGTTTTTT.